Detailed here is one TCR beta chain. The V gene's germline CDR1 is MDHEN and CDR2 SYDVKM. V was clipped by 6 bases and J by 4 bases; unmatched bases: 10. The CDR3 runs 15 residues. This sample is part of a study of early T cells in non-severe SARS-CoV-2 infection. A single record per CDR3 protein comes from TCRdb applying MiXCR to the 5' RACE reads. The data hold about 44,000 distinct CDR3 sequences, with roughly 6.6% observed a single time. This clonotype was obtained from an adult who was a healthcare worker with PCR-confirmed SARS-CoV-2 infection or an uninfected control (not recorded which). The sample here was whole blood, taken at baseline. This chain links TRBV28 with TRBJ2-7, with 9 bases identical to TRBD1. This CDR3 reads CASSLAGTGRYEQYF. In DNA form, the CDR3 reads TGTGCCAGCAGCCTAGCCGGGACAGGGAGGTACGAGCAGTACTTC.